This T cell receptor (beta chain) was identified during a study of blood T cell repertoires in COVID-19. Data came from immunoSEQ multiplex PCR; TCRdb stores just in-frame clones and leaves some out. The data contain approximately 220,000 clones, approximately 86% of them singletons. The sequenced sample was peripheral blood. The source is a man aged 40-49 years with acute or convalescent COVID-19.

This CDR3 reads CASSPSDDGELFF. The DNA of the CDR3 is TGCGCCAGCAGCCCTAGCGACGACGGGGAGCTGTTTTTT. V and J are TRBV5-1 and TRBJ2-2, with D possibly matching TRBD2 (6 bases). Germline V CDR1 and CDR2: SGHRS, YFSETQ. Between the trimmed V and J ends, which lost 4 bases and 7 bases, there was a span of 11 bases. The CDR3 spans 13 residues.